Listed here is a single TCR beta chain. The conserved final phenylalanine or tryptophan is absent from the CDR3, which likely points to a read error. Because the CDR3's place on the DNA is in doubt, the DNA is left out and the CDR3 is given as listed by TCRdb. The CDR3 comprises 9 residues, both ends counted. The germline gives CDR1 WNHNN, CDR2 SYGVQD (reference sequence). Sequencing used immunoSEQ multiplex PCR; TCRdb keeps in-frame clones, though not all of them. This table has about 98,000 clones, about 81% appearing once. The data are from a study of blood T cell repertoires in COVID-19. As for the study in general: The origin of the acute and convalescent COVID-19 samples was the United States, Italy and Spain. The analysed material was cDNA or gDNA that came from T cells, B-cell-depleted T cells, or PBMCs.

The TCR comes from a man in his fifties or sixties with acute or convalescent COVID-19. V gene TRBV10-1 combines with J gene TRBJ1-1; the listed D gene, TRBD1, was not tested against the DNA. Sequencing used peripheral blood. This CDR3 reads CASSVFQSS.